Listed below are T cell receptor beta chains from one sample, sequenced in a study of immune cell composition in non-small cell lung cancer. The assay was immunoSEQ multiplex PCR, and TCRdb's table has in-frame clones only and misses some. The sample has about 3,000 clones; 66% are singletons. Sequenced material: non-adjacent lung tissue. The receptor source for this set is a human donor with non-small cell lung cancer. The CDR3 runs from the conserved cysteine through the conserved F or W. Fields, in order: V gene, clone size, J gene, D gene, CDR3 protein, CDR3 DNA. D genes are given only for firm matches. Some rows mark clone size as missing; the rest say once, few, many or name a class of expanded clone.

V: TRBV29-1
size: .
J: TRBJ1-2
D: .
CDR3: CSVERGTNYGYTF
DNA: TGCAGCGTTGAACGGGGTACTAACTATGGCTACACCTTC

V: TRBV6-4
size: .
J: TRBJ1-2
D: TRBD1
CDR3: CASSDGTGAPYGYTF
DNA: TGTGCCAGCAGTGACGGCACAGGGGCCCCCTATGGCTACACCTTC

V: TRBV10-1
size: .
J: TRBJ2-7
D: .
CDR3: CASSVDSYEQYF
DNA: TGCGCCAGCAGTGTCGACAGCTACGAGCAGTACTTC

V: TRBV13
size: .
J: TRBJ1-2
D: .
CDR3: CASSLTQRVGGYTF
DNA: TGTGCCAGCAGCTTAACGCAGAGGGTGGGGGGCTACACCTTC

V: TRBV4-1
size: .
J: TRBJ2-7
D: TRBD2
CDR3: CASSQVLAGGPSYEQYF
DNA: TGCGCCAGCAGCCAAGTACTAGCGGGGGGGCCTTCATACGAGCAGTACTTC

V: TRBV7-9
size: .
J: TRBJ1-3
D: TRBD1
CDR3: CASSLGQGEDTIYF
DNA: TGTGCCAGCAGCCTGGGACAGGGGGAGGACACCATATATTTT

V: TRBV12-5
size: .
J: TRBJ2-6
D: .
CDR3: CASGKKTAGQSRANVLTF
DNA: TGTGCTAGTGGTAAGAAAACTGCAGGACAAAGTCGGGCCAACGTCCTGACTTTC

V: TRBV5-1
size: .
J: TRBJ2-2
D: TRBD1
CDR3: CASSSRPGQSTGELFF
DNA: TGCGCCAGCAGCTCTAGGCCGGGACAGAGCACCGGGGAGCTGTTTTTT

V: TRBV18
size: .
J: TRBJ1-6
D: .
CDR3: CASSPSRANSPLHF
DNA: TGTGCCAGCTCACCCTCCAGGGCTAATTCACCCCTCCACTTT

V: TRBV4-3
size: .
J: TRBJ1-2
D: .
CDR3: CASSQDHRGSADGYTF
DNA: TGCGCCAGCAGCCAAGATCACCGGGGGTCGGCGGATGGCTACACCTTC

V: TRBV19
size: .
J: TRBJ1-2
D: .
CDR3: CASSDRVYGYTF
DNA: TGTGCCAGTAGTGACAGAGTTTATGGCTACACCTTC

V: TRBV11-1
size: .
J: TRBJ2-7
D: TRBD1
CDR3: CASSPPGQSYEQYF
DNA: TGTGCCAGCAGCCCTCCGGGACAGTCCTACGAGCAGTACTTC

V: TRBV6-5
size: .
J: TRBJ1-1
D: TRBD1
CDR3: CASSERQGNTEAFF
DNA: TGTGCCAGCAGTGAGCGACAGGGAAACACTGAAGCTTTCTTT

V: TRBV18
size: .
J: TRBJ2-7
D: .
CDR3: CASSPVGKEAEQYF
DNA: TGTGCCAGCTCACCGGTCGGGAAAGAGGCCGAGCAGTACTTC

V: TRBV30
size: few
J: TRBJ2-1
D: TRBD2
CDR3: CAWSVSGGAVNEQFF
DNA: TGTGCCTGGAGTGTAAGCGGGGGGGCAGTCAATGAGCAGTTCTTC

V: TRBV4-3
size: once
J: TRBJ1-2
D: .
CDR3: CASSQDTGYGYTF
DNA: TGCGCCAGCAGCCAAGATACCGGCTATGGCTACACCTTC

V: TRBV7-9
size: .
J: TRBJ2-2
D: TRBD2
CDR3: CASSQAGGTGELFF
DNA: TGTGCCAGCAGCCAAGCGGGGGGCACCGGGGAGCTGTTTTTT

V: TRBV5-1
size: .
J: TRBJ1-6
D: TRBD1
CDR3: CASTTGQANNSPLHF
DNA: TGCGCCAGCACCACGGGACAGGCTAATAATTCACCCCTCCACTTT

V: TRBV5-1
size: .
J: TRBJ1-4
D: .
CDR3: CASRETTVANEKLFF
DNA: TGCGCCAGCAGGGAGACGACAGTTGCTAATGAAAAACTGTTTTTT

V: TRBV5-1
size: .
J: TRBJ2-5
D: TRBD1
CDR3: CASSPGTARETQYF
DNA: TGCGCCAGCAGCCCCGGGACAGCGAGGGAGACCCAGTACTTC

V: TRBV4-3
size: .
J: TRBJ2-1
D: TRBD1
CDR3: CASSQGETGGYNEQFF
DNA: TGCGCCAGCAGCCAAGGGGAGACAGGGGGCTACAATGAGCAGTTCTTC

V: TRBV7-6
size: few
J: TRBJ1-2
D: TRBD1
CDR3: CASSLEETGGMGYTF
DNA: TGTGCCAGCAGCTTAGAGGAGACAGGGGGAATGGGCTACACCTTC

V: TRBV6-5
size: few
J: TRBJ2-2
D: .
CDR3: CASSYGYTGELFF
DNA: TGTGCCAGCAGTTACGGCTACACCGGGGAGCTGTTTTTT

V: TRBV18
size: .
J: TRBJ2-4
D: TRBD1
CDR3: CASSTGGKNIQYF
DNA: TGTGCCAGCTCGACAGGGGGCAAAAACATTCAGTACTTC

V: TRBV19
size: .
J: TRBJ1-1
D: TRBD1
CDR3: CASSSTGGSTEAFF
DNA: TGTGCCAGTAGTTCGACAGGGGGTAGCACTGAAGCTTTCTTT

V: TRBV19
size: few
J: TRBJ1-1
D: .
CDR3: CASSVLQGNTEAFF
DNA: TGTGCCAGTAGTGTACTTCAGGGGAACACTGAAGCTTTCTTT

V: TRBV5-8
size: .
J: TRBJ2-3
D: .
CDR3: CASSFSTDTQYF
DNA: TGTGCCAGCAGCTTTAGTACAGATACGCAGTATTTT

V: TRBV5-1
size: few
J: TRBJ1-1
D: .
CDR3: CASSLGRGAEAFF
DNA: TGCGCCAGCAGCTTGGGCAGGGGTGCTGAAGCTTTCTTT

V: TRBV7-9
size: few
J: TRBJ2-3
D: .
CDR3: CASSPREVWDTQYF
DNA: TGTGCCAGCAGCCCAAGGGAGGTCTGGGATACGCAGTATTTT

V: TRBV19
size: few
J: TRBJ1-2
D: TRBD1
CDR3: CASSIDLAQGDNYGYTF
DNA: TGTGCCAGTAGTATAGACCTAGCACAGGGGGATAACTATGGCTACACCTTC

V: TRBV30
size: .
J: TRBJ2-7
D: .
CDR3: CAWSVLVDSWGEQYF
DNA: TGTGCCTGGAGTGTACTCGTGGACTCATGGGGCGAGCAGTACTTC

V: TRBV19
size: few
J: TRBJ1-5
D: .
CDR3: CASSTGRGLNQPQHF
DNA: TGTGCCAGTAGTACGGGCAGGGGCCTAAATCAGCCCCAGCATTTT

V: TRBV20-1
size: large
J: TRBJ2-3
D: .
CDR3: CSASSADTQYF
DNA: TGCAGTGCTAGTTCCGCAGATACGCAGTATTTT

V: TRBV7-8
size: .
J: TRBJ2-5
D: .
CDR3: CASSPGRAQETQYF
DNA: TGTGCCAGCAGCCCCGGGCGGGCACAAGAGACCCAGTACTTC

V: TRBV19
size: .
J: TRBJ2-5
D: .
CDR3: CASNTGGGAETQYF
DNA: TGTGCCAGTAACACAGGGGGGGGCGCGGAGACCCAGTACTTC

V: TRBV5-4
size: once
J: TRBJ2-7
D: .
CDR3: CASSQDRQGRSYEQYF
DNA: TGTGCCAGCAGCCAAGATAGGCAGGGCCGCTCCTACGAGCAGTACTTC

V: TRBV28
size: .
J: TRBJ1-3
D: .
CDR3: CASTPPGDTLSAGNTIYF
DNA: TGTGCCAGCACCCCCCCCGGGGACACCCTATCTGCTGGAAACACCATATATTTT

V: TRBV19
size: .
J: TRBJ2-5
D: .
CDR3: CASNDRLQETQYF
DNA: TGTGCCAGTAACGACAGGCTTCAAGAGACCCAGTACTTC

V: TRBV29-1
size: .
J: TRBJ1-2
D: TRBD1
CDR3: CSVEDRGPFGYTF
DNA: TGCAGCGTTGAAGACAGGGGGCCCTTCGGCTACACCTTC

V: TRBV6-1
size: .
J: TRBJ1-1
D: .
CDR3: CALRRVAAGEAFF
DNA: TGTGCCCTCCGACGGGTAGCAGCGGGTGAAGCTTTCTTT

V: TRBV29-1
size: few
J: TRBJ2-7
D: .
CDR3: CSAGGELFNEQYF
DNA: TGCAGCGCCGGAGGTGAATTATTTAACGAGCAGTACTTC

V: TRBV11-2
size: .
J: TRBJ2-3
D: .
CDR3: CASSLDATGHSTDTQYF
DNA: TGTGCCAGCAGCTTAGATGCCACAGGGCACTCCACAGATACGCAGTATTTT

V: TRBV2
size: .
J: TRBJ1-2
D: .
CDR3: CASSESGYGYTF
DNA: TGTGCCAGCAGTGAATCAGGGTACGGCTACACCTTC

V: TRBV6-5
size: once
J: TRBJ1-4
D: TRBD1
CDR3: CASRSTGLNEKLFF
DNA: TGTGCCAGCCGATCGACAGGGCTTAATGAAAAACTGTTTTTT

V: TRBV7-2
size: .
J: TRBJ2-3
D: TRBD2
CDR3: CASSSGLAGTDTQYF
DNA: TGTGCCAGCAGCTCAGGACTAGCCGGCACAGATACGCAGTATTTT

V: TRBV5-1
size: .
J: TRBJ2-5
D: .
CDR3: CASSLGPTGYQETQYF
DNA: TGCGCCAGCAGCTTGGGGCCCACAGGGTACCAAGAGACCCAGTACTTC

V: TRBV6-1
size: few
J: TRBJ1-1
D: .
CDR3: CASSFKNTEAFF
DNA: TGTGCCAGCAGTTTCAAAAACACTGAAGCTTTCTTT